Listed below are T cell receptor beta chains from one sample, sequenced in a study of blood T cell repertoires in COVID-19. Method: immunoSEQ multiplex PCR; TCRdb's copy keeps in-frame clones and lacks some. The profile shows fewer than 350,000 clones, approximately 90% of them singletons. Material for sequencing was peripheral blood. These receptors all stem from a woman aged 30 to 39 with COVID-19, enrolled during active disease. Both conserved end residues are part of each CDR3.

v_gene: TRBV5-3
j_gene: TRBJ1-5
CDR3aa: CAGQVWGNQPQHF

v_gene: TRBV19
j_gene: TRBJ1-5
CDR3aa: CASRMTGQNQPQHF

v_gene: TRBV5-4
j_gene: TRBJ1-2
CDR3aa: CASSLAAGRGYTF

v_gene: TRBV25-1
j_gene: TRBJ1-5
CDR3aa: CASSDGISNQPQHF

v_gene: TRBV2
j_gene: TRBJ2-7
CDR3aa: CASSELTASYEQYF

v_gene: TRBV27
j_gene: TRBJ1-5
CDR3aa: CASSLSVPGIQPQHF

v_gene: TRBV28
j_gene: TRBJ2-2
CDR3aa: CASTGSEGTVNTGELFF

v_gene: TRBV3-1/TRBV3-2
j_gene: TRBJ2-3
CDR3aa: CASSQDIEPKRDTDTQYF

v_gene: TRBV18
j_gene: TRBJ1-5
CDR3aa: CASSPTGTGRKSNQPQHF

v_gene: TRBV4-1
j_gene: TRBJ2-5
CDR3aa: CASSQVQVETQYF

v_gene: TRBV7-6
j_gene: TRBJ1-5
CDR3aa: CASSLDRAGNQPQHF

v_gene: TRBV14
j_gene: TRBJ2-3
CDR3aa: CASSQHSPSTDTQYF

v_gene: TRBV30
j_gene: TRBJ1-5
CDR3aa: CAWSHTAGERQPQHF

v_gene: TRBV19
j_gene: TRBJ2-7
CDR3aa: CASSIGASGSGEQYF

v_gene: TRBV5-1
j_gene: TRBJ1-1
CDR3aa: CASSFGTDNTEAFF

v_gene: TRBV7-8
j_gene: TRBJ2-7
CDR3aa: CASSPFRGWAYF

v_gene: TRBV5-1
j_gene: TRBJ1-4
CDR3aa: CASSLGQGKEKLFF

v_gene: TRBV28
j_gene: TRBJ2-7
CDR3aa: CASSPGQGAYEQYF

v_gene: TRBV15
j_gene: TRBJ1-5
CDR3aa: CATSSGQGPQPQHF

v_gene: TRBV2
j_gene: TRBJ1-1
CDR3aa: CASRQGRRNTEAFF

v_gene: TRBV19
j_gene: TRBJ1-5
CDR3aa: CASRTGLYSNQPQHF

v_gene: TRBV15
j_gene: TRBJ1-2
CDR3aa: CATSRGDRGYGYTF

v_gene: TRBV6-5
j_gene: TRBJ1-5
CDR3aa: CASSLYRGSNQPQHF

v_gene: TRBV6-2/TRBV6-3
j_gene: TRBJ1-5
CDR3aa: CASSYPARAGDSNQPQHF

v_gene: TRBV30
j_gene: TRBJ2-3
CDR3aa: CAWRREVSTDTQYF

v_gene: TRBV5-1
j_gene: TRBJ1-1
CDR3aa: CASSLGGVTEAFF

v_gene: TRBV28
j_gene: TRBJ1-1
CDR3aa: CASQGQRGTEAFF

v_gene: TRBV6-1
j_gene: TRBJ1-2
CDR3aa: CASSESGGGFYGYTF

v_gene: TRBV5-1
j_gene: TRBJ2-7
CDR3aa: CASSLVQGNNEQYF

v_gene: TRBV30
j_gene: TRBJ2-6
CDR3aa: CAWRDWAGLPGANVLTF

v_gene: TRBV7-9
j_gene: TRBJ2-3
CDR3aa: CASSLGEQTDTQYF

v_gene: TRBV25-1
j_gene: TRBJ2-3
CDR3aa: CASSEWRGLGTDTQYF

v_gene: TRBV6-1
j_gene: TRBJ2-6
CDR3aa: CASSEAPTGANVLTF

v_gene: TRBV24-1
j_gene: TRBJ2-2
CDR3aa: CATRAPGHPNTGELFF

v_gene: TRBV19
j_gene: TRBJ1-3
CDR3aa: CASSLTGASGNTIYF

v_gene: TRBV28
j_gene: TRBJ2-5
CDR3aa: CASSYSLQETQYF

v_gene: TRBV6-1
j_gene: TRBJ1-2
CDR3aa: CASSEGGPSYTF

v_gene: TRBV2
j_gene: TRBJ2-1
CDR3aa: CASRGVAEDNEQFF

v_gene: TRBV3-1/TRBV3-2
j_gene: TRBJ1-2
CDR3aa: CASSQVSYGYTF

v_gene: TRBV19
j_gene: TRBJ2-1
CDR3aa: CASSPTGSSYNEQFF

v_gene: TRBV28
j_gene: TRBJ1-3
CDR3aa: CASSGRDRVGNTIYF

v_gene: TRBV4-3
j_gene: TRBJ1-3
CDR3aa: CASRRDSSGNTIYF

v_gene: TRBV6-8
j_gene: TRBJ2-7
CDR3aa: CASSYSSRGPYEQYF

v_gene: TRBV6-2/TRBV6-3
j_gene: TRBJ2-2
CDR3aa: CASSRTSTTGELFF

v_gene: TRBV2
j_gene: TRBJ2-7
CDR3aa: CASDGALEQYF

v_gene: TRBV18
j_gene: TRBJ1-6
CDR3aa: CASSPPTGRGSPLHF

v_gene: TRBV27
j_gene: TRBJ2-1
CDR3aa: CASSFGLAGDPLNEQFF

v_gene: TRBV2
j_gene: TRBJ2-7
CDR3aa: CASKSGSSSYEQYF

v_gene: TRBV28
j_gene: TRBJ1-1
CDR3aa: CASSLRQGFYMNTEAFF

v_gene: TRBV6-7
j_gene: TRBJ1-3
CDR3aa: CASSFTITGFRRNTIYF

v_gene: TRBV7-9
j_gene: TRBJ2-7
CDR3aa: CASSRDPYEQYF

v_gene: TRBV5-5
j_gene: TRBJ2-5
CDR3aa: CASSQRTSGIQETQYF

v_gene: TRBV5-6
j_gene: TRBJ1-5
CDR3aa: CASSLLGGRNQPQHF